Detailed here is one T cell receptor (beta chain). What it binds is unknown. Using immunoSEQ multiplex PCR, the repertoire was profiled, and TCRdb retains in-frame clones only, with some absent. The top ten hold about 10% of the sample, which has 190,000 or so clones, over 50% seen once. These data come from a study of shared clonotypes between healthy human individuals. General study results and limits: Tissue TCR repertoires likely differ from these blood-only repertoires. Naive subsets typically showed greater estimated richness than memory subsets.

Germline CDR1 and CDR2: SGHAT and FQDESV (reference sequence). V lost 7 bases, J lost 8 bases, and 13 bases stayed unmatched. The CDR3 extends over 15 amino acids. V is TRBV11-1 and J is TRBJ2-1; 8 nucleotides agree with TRBD2. Sequences were obtained from memory CD4+ T cells sorted from blood. Specified subset: CD45RA-negative fraction. The sequence derives from a young man in good health. The CDR3 spells CASTPGRGGRDEQFF. In DNA form, the CDR3 reads TGTGCCAGCACCCCCGGGAGGGGCGGTCGGGATGAGCAGTTCTTC.